The source of this T cell receptor (beta chain) is a study of CD8+ T cells in alopecia areata. Study context: The share of scalp area affected provided the severity score for treated patients.

V gave up 0 bases and J gave up 0 bases, with 9 bases separating them. CDR1 and CDR2 from the germline V gene are SQVTM and ANQGSEA. CDR3 length: 16 residues. Study-wide results and caveats: Greater clonality was observed in lesional scalp samples, especially alopecia totalis/universalis, versus normal scalp. Amid tofacitinib therapy, many expanded lesional clones stayed present in scalp and blood.

As the sequencing template, cDNA was produced by extracting RNA and reverse transcribing it. Some clones are missing from TCRdb's copy, which holds only in-frame ones; the method was immunoSEQ multiplex PCR. Of 80,000 to 100,000 clones detected, roughly 46% appear once; the ten largest clones hold 18%. Treatment noted: oral pan-JAK inhibitor, 5-10 mg twice daily. Peripheral blood, together with lesional scalp punch biopsies, was collected from alopecia areata patients. The table lists this clone with a few counts. Its specificity is not known. The starting material was CD8+ T cells sorted from blood, obtained at week 24, from a patient treated with tofacitinib. This clonotype was obtained from a human donor with alopecia areata. J is TRBJ2-6 and V is TRBV29-1; D remains ambiguous. The DNA for the CDR3 is TGCAGCGTTGAAGACGAGCCCCCCTCTGGGGCCAACGTCCTGACTTTC. Translation: CSVEDEPPSGANVLTF.